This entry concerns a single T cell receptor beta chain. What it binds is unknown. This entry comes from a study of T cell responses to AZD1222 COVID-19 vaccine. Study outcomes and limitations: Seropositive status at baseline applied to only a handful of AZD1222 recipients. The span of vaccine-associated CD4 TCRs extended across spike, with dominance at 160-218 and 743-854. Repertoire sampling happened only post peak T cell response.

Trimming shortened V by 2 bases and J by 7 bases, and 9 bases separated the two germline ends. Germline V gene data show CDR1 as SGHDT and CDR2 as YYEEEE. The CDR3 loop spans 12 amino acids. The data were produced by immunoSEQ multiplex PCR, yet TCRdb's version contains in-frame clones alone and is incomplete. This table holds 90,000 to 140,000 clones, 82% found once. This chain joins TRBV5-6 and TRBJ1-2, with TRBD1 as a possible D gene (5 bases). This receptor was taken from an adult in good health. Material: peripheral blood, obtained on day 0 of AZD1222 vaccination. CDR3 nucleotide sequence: TGTGCCAGCAGCTTTCCAGGGATTGGCTACACCTTC. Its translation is CASSFPGIGYTF.